Sequencing of this TCR beta chain was carried out in a study of OX40 agonist ivuxolimab in advanced cancers. Looking at the study overall: Ivuxolimab was a fully human IgG2 agonistic monoclonal antibody targeting the costimulatory receptor OX40 (CD134). Partial responses occurred in three dose-escalation patients: two with cutaneous melanoma and one with hepatocellular carcinoma. The paper describes the monotherapy dose-escalation part (N of about 52 patients) of the phase I trial of ivuxolimab. Prior anti-PD-1, anti-PD-L1 or anti-CTLA-4 therapy was permitted, and less than 45% of dose-escalation patients had received checkpoint inhibitors. The dose-escalation cohort was about 83% male with a mean age of around 64 years, ranging from roughly 20 to 80. Intravenous ivuxolimab was administered to patients every 2 weeks at six dose levels: 0.01, 0.1, 0.3, 1.5, 3 and 10 mg/kg. Among the roughly 52 dose-escalation patients, about 20 had hepatocellular carcinoma, approximately 15 melanoma, 9 renal cell carcinoma and 9 head and neck cancer. Peripheral TCRbeta sequencing aimed to test whether ivuxolimab altered TCR sequence diversity and caused clonal T-cell expansion.

Concerning this clone itself: Its binding antigen is unknown. Base qualities are not at hand, and no much larger clone is one base apart.

Summary of the overall study and its limitations: Low levels of normalized T-cell clonal expansion were also shown by some nonresponding patients. In partial responders in the 0.1-3.0 mg/kg groups, normalized peripheral clonal expansion was found to be among the lowest, especially among CD8+ T cells. The antigen specificity of the peripheral T cells that underwent clonal expansion was not determined. After ivuxolimab, expanded clones were on average more numerous among CD8+ T cells than among CD4+ T cells. At doses of 0.1 to 3.0 mg/kg, clonal expansion of both CD4+ and CD8+ blood T cells was observed from baseline to week 6.

Spanning cysteine to phenylalanine, the CDR3 consists of 17 amino acids. Just CDR3 DNA is preserved here, 51 bases in frame from base 1. The junction carries 23 bases between V and J, which are trimmed by 5 bases and 3 bases respectively. Via the germline V gene, CDR1 is KGHSH and CDR2 LQKENI. To sequence the TCRbeta CDR3 region, genomic DNA was isolated from the sorted cells. TCRbeta CDR3 regions were sequenced using the immunoSEQ Assay. Not all clones reach the TCRdb copy of this immuneACCESS table, which keeps in-frame sequences only. Checked studies attribute under half of the gap to unresolved V genes and leave the rest unexplained. The sample table lists about 45,000 clones, roughly 88% of them with a count of one. Approximately 12% of the sample comes from the top ten. The trial excluded patients who had a history of autoimmune disease or who were on systemic immunosuppression. Peripheral blood for TCR sequencing was collected from all dose cohorts at baseline, on cycle 4 day 1, and on cycle 7 day 1. Samples were obtained from an open-label, multicenter, first-in-human phase I dose-escalation trial of ivuxolimab. Adults with locally advanced or metastatic melanoma, renal cell, hepatocellular, or head and neck squamous cell carcinoma were enrolled in the trial. Before TCR sequencing, CD4+ and CD8+ T cells were separately sorted from peripheral blood.

The chain is encoded by TRBV18 joined to TRBJ2-7; TRBD2 is a possible D gene, resting on 5 matching bases. The source material was CD4+ or CD8+ T cells sorted from blood, sampled in a trial of the OX40 agonist ivuxolimab. The sequence derives from an adult with an advanced solid tumor such as melanoma, head and neck, liver or kidney cancer. CDR3 region: CASSTRADSRPSYEQYF. The DNA is as follows: TGTGCCAGCTCAACGAGGGCAGACTCCAGACCAAGCTACGAGCAGTACTTC.